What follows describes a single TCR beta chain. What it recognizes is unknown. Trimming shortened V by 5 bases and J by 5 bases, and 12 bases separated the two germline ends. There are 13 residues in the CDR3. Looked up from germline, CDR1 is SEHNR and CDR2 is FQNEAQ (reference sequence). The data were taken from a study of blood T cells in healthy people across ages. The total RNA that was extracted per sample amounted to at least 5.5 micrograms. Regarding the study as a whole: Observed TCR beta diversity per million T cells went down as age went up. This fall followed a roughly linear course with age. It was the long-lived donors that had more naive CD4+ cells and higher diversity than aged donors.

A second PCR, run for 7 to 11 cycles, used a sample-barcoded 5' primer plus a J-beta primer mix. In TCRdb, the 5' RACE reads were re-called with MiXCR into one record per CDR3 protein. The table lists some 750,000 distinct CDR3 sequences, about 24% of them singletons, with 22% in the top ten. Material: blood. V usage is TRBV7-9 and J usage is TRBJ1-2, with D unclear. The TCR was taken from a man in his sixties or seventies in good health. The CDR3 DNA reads TGTGCCAGCAGCCCAAGCCCAGAATATGGCTACACCTTC. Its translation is CASSPSPEYGYTF.